This T cell receptor (beta chain) was identified during a study of blood T cell repertoires in COVID-19. The overall study: The analysed material was cDNA or gDNA that came from T cells, B-cell-depleted T cells, or PBMCs.

There are a few counts of this clone. The protocol was immunoSEQ multiplex PCR, while the TCRdb copy is restricted to in-frame clones and leaves out a portion. This table has about 63,000 clones, around 80% appearing once. The CDR3 is 15 residues long. Germline CDR1 and CDR2: SGHNT and YENEEA. Trimming at V came to 3 bases and at J to 3 bases, leaving 4 bases not matched to a gene. The sequence was obtained from a human donor in a cohort sampled during active COVID-19. The V gene is TRBV11-3, the J gene TRBJ2-4; the match to TRBD1 covers 8 bases. The sequencing input was peripheral blood. In DNA form, the CDR3 reads TGTGCCAGCAGCTTGGACAGGGCAGGCAAAAACATTCAGTACTTC. Its protein product is CASSLDRAGKNIQYF.